These T cell receptor beta chains were read from a single sample in a study of T cells after yellow fever vaccination. MiXCR, run by TCRdb on the 5' RACE reads, gives a single entry per CDR3 protein. This repertoire shows approximately 300,000 distinct CDR3 sequences, roughly a tenth found once; its top ten account for about 3.3%. The specimen comprised CD4+ T cells sorted from PBMCs, sampled 45 days after the yellow fever booster vaccination. These receptors all come from a man aged 18 to 29 who received the YFV17D yellow fever vaccine. Both conserved end residues are part of each CDR3. A D gene is named only where the DNA matches it firmly. For some rows the clone size is stated as once, few or many, or as a class when expanded; others skip it.

j_call,clone_size,d_call,v_call,cdr3_aa,cdr3_nt
TRBJ2-1,.,TRBD1,TRBV15,CATSRPGGTDEQFF,TGTGCCACCAGCAGGCCAGGGGGCACGGATGAGCAGTTCTTC
TRBJ1-5,.,.,TRBV4-1,CASSITATTNQPQHF,TGCGCCAGCAGCATCACAGCGACAACCAATCAGCCCCAGCATTTT
TRBJ2-5,.,.,TRBV6-2/TRBV6-3,CASSTSSALETQYF,TGTGCCAGCAGTACCTCTAGCGCCTTGGAGACCCAGTATTTC
TRBJ2-2,many,.,TRBV5-6,CASSWALDTGELFF,TGTGCCAGCAGTTGGGCCCTAGACACCGGGGAGCTGTTTTTT
TRBJ2-7,few,TRBD1,TRBV18,CASSPNRGTYEQYF,TGTGCCAGCTCACCAAACAGGGGGACCTACGAGCAGTACTTC
TRBJ2-5,.,.,TRBV6-5,CASSGDVGETQYF,TGTGCCAGCAGTGGGGACGTCGGAGAGACCCAGTACTTC
TRBJ1-2,many,.,TRBV28,CATRDPNYGYTF,TGTGCGACGCGAGACCCGAATTATGGCTACACCTTC
TRBJ2-7,many,.,TRBV10-3,CAIRTGGLEQYF,TGTGCCATCAGGACAGGCGGTCTCGAGCAGTACTTC
TRBJ2-3,many,.,TRBV5-1,CASSLEVDWTDTQYF,TGCGCCAGCAGCTTGGAGGTAGACTGGACAGATACGCAGTATTTT
TRBJ1-1,.,.,TRBV6-2/TRBV6-3,CASRNDGVTEAFF,TGTGCCAGCAGGAACGATGGGGTCACTGAAGCTTTCTTT
TRBJ2-5,.,.,TRBV6-2/TRBV6-3,CASRGRYPLETQYF,TGTGCCAGCAGGGGTCGTTACCCCCTCGAGACCCAGTACTTC
TRBJ2-2,few,.,TRBV21-1,CASSKPLTSRVTGELFF,TGTGCCAGCAGCAAGCCCCTAACGTCCAGGGTTACCGGGGAGCTGTTTTTT
TRBJ1-2,many,.,TRBV4-3,CASSQDWGVNYGYTF,TGCGCCAGCAGCCAAGATTGGGGGGTTAACTATGGCTACACCTTC
TRBJ1-3,few,.,TRBV20-1,CSARDSRYSGNTIYF,TGCAGTGCTAGAGATTCCCGGTACTCTGGAAACACCATATATTTT
TRBJ2-5,few,.,TRBV20-1,CSATSEAGFAQYF,TGCAGTGCTACTTCCGAGGCCGGGTTTGCCCAGTACTTC
TRBJ1-4,many,TRBD1,TRBV7-2,CASSSKGQFNEKLFF,TGTGCCAGCAGCTCGAAGGGACAGTTTAATGAAAAACTGTTTTTT
TRBJ2-1,few,.,TRBV7-2,CASSLAGLQGYEQFF,TGTGCCAGCAGCTTAGCGGGGTTACAGGGTTATGAGCAGTTCTTC
TRBJ1-3,.,.,TRBV7-2,CASSLEGFSGNTIYF,TGTGCCAGCAGCTTAGAAGGGTTTTCTGGAAACACCATATATTTT
TRBJ2-7,many,.,TRBV2,CASSEYGARVEQYF,TGTGCCAGCAGTGAATATGGCGCTAGGGTCGAGCAGTACTTC
TRBJ2-3,.,TRBD2,TRBV5-1,CASSLGAGGGTDTQYF,TGCGCCAGCAGCTTGGGCGCGGGGGGGGGCACAGATACGCAGTATTTT
TRBJ2-5,few,TRBD1,TRBV7-9,CASSSTGTETQYF,TGTGCCAGCAGCTCGACAGGGACAGAGACCCAGTACTTC
TRBJ2-3,.,.,TRBV5-1,CASSFGVVGTDTQYF,TGCGCCAGCAGCTTCGGCGTTGTCGGCACAGATACGCAGTATTTT
TRBJ2-1,.,.,TRBV7-9,CASSSPRVYNEQFF,TGTGCCAGCAGCTCACCCCGGGTATACAATGAGCAGTTCTTC
TRBJ2-3,.,TRBD2,TRBV19,CASAGTRGLRTDTQYF,TGTGCCAGTGCCGGGACTAGGGGGTTAAGGACAGATACGCAGTATTTT
TRBJ1-2,.,.,TRBV19,CASSIVSGQPDYTF,TGTGCCAGTAGTATAGTATCGGGACAACCAGACTACACCTTC
TRBJ1-3,few,TRBD1,TRBV20-1,CSARGTTKPGNTIYF,TGCAGTGCCAGGGGGACAACTAAACCTGGAAACACCATATATTTT
TRBJ2-6,many,.,TRBV7-9,CASSLAQGYANVLTF,TGTGCCAGCAGCTTAGCACAGGGCTATGCCAACGTCCTGACTTTC
TRBJ2-1,.,TRBD2,TRBV14,CASSGLAGGFDEQFF,TGTGCCAGCAGCGGACTAGCGGGGGGTTTCGATGAGCAGTTCTTC
TRBJ2-3,few,TRBD2,TRBV6-6,CASRSGATDTQYF,TGTGCCAGCAGGAGCGGGGCCACAGATACGCAGTATTTT
TRBJ2-1,many,TRBD2,TRBV6-5,CASRLPGRGEQFF,TGTGCCAGCAGGTTGCCCGGGAGGGGTGAGCAGTTCTTC
TRBJ2-2,many,.,TRBV24-1,CATSDTFYAGSTGELFF,TGTGCCACCAGTGATACATTTTACGCAGGGAGCACCGGGGAGCTGTTTTTT
TRBJ2-3,.,TRBD1,TRBV5-1,CASSPRTGGPTDTQYF,TGCGCCAGCAGCCCCCGGACAGGGGGTCCGACAGATACGCAGTATTTT
TRBJ1-6,.,.,TRBV13,CASSLGGEYNSPLHF,TGTGCCAGCAGCTTAGGTGGGGAATATAATTCACCCCTCCACTTT